Listed here are 2 T cell receptor beta chains from one sample, sequenced in a study of cytomegalovirus exposure and HLA in healthy donors. A multiplex PCR was run with 60 Vbeta primers and 13 Jbeta primers. TCRdb keeps only in-frame clones here, not all; method: immunoSEQ multiplex PCR. The sample comprises about 180,000 clones, more than 65% of which are singletons, and 2% to 3% rests with the top ten. The sequenced material came from PBMCs. All receptors derive from a woman in her twenties or thirties in good health and CMV-seropositive.

This clone was seen a few times. This sequence joins TRBV19 and TRBJ1-3, with D maybe TRBD1 (6 bases). This CDR3 has 18 residues. Germline CDR1 is LNHDA and CDR2 is SQIVND (reference sequence). The V end was cut by 3 bases, the J end by 0 bases, with 18 bases between. As DNA, the CDR3 is TGTGCCAGTAGTATGGTCCGTGGGGGCGGGAGCTCTGGAAACACCATATATTTT. Translated: CASSMVRGGGSSGNTIYF.

As concerns this clone: At one of its ends the junction is not consistent with the germline gene, which may arise from a read error. The chain recombines TRBV7-9 with TRBJ2-7, with TRBD2 matching over 13 bases. The germline CDR1 and CDR2 sequences are SEHNR and FQNEAQ (reference sequence). The CDR3 covers 16 residues. The CDR3 nucleotides are TGTTCCAGCAGCCCCCAACCGGGACTAGCGGGGCGTGAGCAGTACTTC. It specifies CSSSPQPGLAGREQYF.